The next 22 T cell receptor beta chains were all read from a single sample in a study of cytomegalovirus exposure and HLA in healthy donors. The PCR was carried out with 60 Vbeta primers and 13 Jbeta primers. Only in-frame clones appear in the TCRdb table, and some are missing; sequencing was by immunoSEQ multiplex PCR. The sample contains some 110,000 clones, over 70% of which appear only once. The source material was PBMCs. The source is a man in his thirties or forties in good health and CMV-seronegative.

The chain's CDR3 is CASSFQLAGGFQQYF. CDR3 in DNA: TGTGCCAGCAGTTTCCAACTAGCGGGAGGCTTCCAGCAGTACTTC. The gene calls are TRBV27 and TRBJ2-7; 12 bases match TRBD2. This CDR3 spans 15 amino acids. V shed 3 bases, J shed 8 bases, and the junction held 8 bases outside the gene matches. CDR1 MNHEY and CDR2 SMNVEV come from the germline V gene (reference sequence).

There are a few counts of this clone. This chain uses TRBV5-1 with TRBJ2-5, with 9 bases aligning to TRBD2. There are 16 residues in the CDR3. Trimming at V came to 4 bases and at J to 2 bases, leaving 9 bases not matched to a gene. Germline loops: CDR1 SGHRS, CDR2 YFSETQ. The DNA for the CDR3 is TGCGCCAGCAGCACCCCGACTAGCGGAGCTCAAGAGACCCAGTACTTC. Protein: CASSTPTSGAQETQYF.

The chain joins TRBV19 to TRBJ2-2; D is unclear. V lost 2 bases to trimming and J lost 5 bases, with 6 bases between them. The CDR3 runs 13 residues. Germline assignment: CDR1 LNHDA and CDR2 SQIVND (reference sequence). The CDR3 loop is CASSITETGELFF. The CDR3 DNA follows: TGTGCCAGTAGTATAACGGAGACCGGGGAGCTGTTTTTT. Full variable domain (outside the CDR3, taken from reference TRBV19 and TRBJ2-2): DGGITQSPKYLFRKEGQNVTLSCEQNLNHDAMYWYRQDPGQGLRLIYYSQIVNDFQKGDIAEGYSVSREKKESFPLTVTSAQKNPTAFYLCASSITETGELFFGEGSRLTVL.

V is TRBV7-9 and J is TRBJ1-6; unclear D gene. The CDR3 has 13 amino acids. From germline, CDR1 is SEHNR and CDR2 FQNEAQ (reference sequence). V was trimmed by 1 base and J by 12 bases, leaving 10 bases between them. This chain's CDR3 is CASSLVEREPLHF. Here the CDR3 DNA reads TGTGCCAGCAGCTTAGTCGAGCGAGAACCCCTCCACTTT. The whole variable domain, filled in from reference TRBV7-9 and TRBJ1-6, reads DTGVSQNPRHKITKRGQNVTFRCDPISEHNRLYWYRQTLGQGPEFLTYFQNEAQLEKSRLLSDRFSAERPKGSFSTLEIQRTEQGDSAMYLCASSLVEREPLHFGNGTRLTVT.

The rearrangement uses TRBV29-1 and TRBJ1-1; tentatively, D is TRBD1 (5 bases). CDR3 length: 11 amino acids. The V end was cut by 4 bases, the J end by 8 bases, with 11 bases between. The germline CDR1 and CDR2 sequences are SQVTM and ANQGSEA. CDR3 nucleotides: TGCAGCGTTGGGGGGGAGGGGGAAGCTTTCTTT. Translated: CSVGGEGEAFF.

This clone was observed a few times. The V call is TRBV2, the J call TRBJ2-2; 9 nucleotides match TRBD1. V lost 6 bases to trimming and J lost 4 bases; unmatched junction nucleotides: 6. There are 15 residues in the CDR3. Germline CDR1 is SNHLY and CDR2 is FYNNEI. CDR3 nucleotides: TGTGCCAGCAGAGGACAGGGGATGGGCACCGGGGAGCTGTTTTTT. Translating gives CASRGQGMGTGELFF.

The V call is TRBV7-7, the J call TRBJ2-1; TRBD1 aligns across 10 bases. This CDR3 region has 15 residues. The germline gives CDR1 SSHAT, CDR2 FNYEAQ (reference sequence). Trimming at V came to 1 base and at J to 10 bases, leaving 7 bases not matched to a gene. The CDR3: CASSLGVGTGEEQFF. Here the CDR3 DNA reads TGTGCCAGCAGCTTAGGGGTAGGGACAGGGGAGGAGCAGTTCTTC.

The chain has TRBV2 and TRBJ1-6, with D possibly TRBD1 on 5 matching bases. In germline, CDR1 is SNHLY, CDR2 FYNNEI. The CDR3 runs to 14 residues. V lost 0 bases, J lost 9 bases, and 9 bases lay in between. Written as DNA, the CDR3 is TGTGCCAGCAGTGAAGCCAAGGGGATTTCACCCCTCCACTTT. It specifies CASSEAKGISPLHF.

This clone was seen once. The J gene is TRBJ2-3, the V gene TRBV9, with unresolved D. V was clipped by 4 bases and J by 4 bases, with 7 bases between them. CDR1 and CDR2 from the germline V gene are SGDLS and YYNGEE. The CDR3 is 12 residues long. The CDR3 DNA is TGTGCCAGCAGCCCCCTCTCAGATACGCAGTATTTT. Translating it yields CASSPLSDTQYF.

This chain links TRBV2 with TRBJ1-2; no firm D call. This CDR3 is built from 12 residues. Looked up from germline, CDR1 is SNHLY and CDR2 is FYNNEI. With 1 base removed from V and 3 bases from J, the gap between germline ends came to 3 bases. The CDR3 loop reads CASSEGDYGYTF. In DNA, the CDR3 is TGTGCCAGCAGTGAAGGAGACTATGGCTACACCTTC.

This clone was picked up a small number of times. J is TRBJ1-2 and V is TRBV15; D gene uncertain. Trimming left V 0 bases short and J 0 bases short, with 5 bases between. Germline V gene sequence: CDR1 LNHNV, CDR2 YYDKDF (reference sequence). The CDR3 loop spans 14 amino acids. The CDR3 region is CATSRDRTNYGYTF. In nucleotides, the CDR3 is TGTGCCACCAGCAGAGACAGGACTAACTATGGCTACACCTTC.

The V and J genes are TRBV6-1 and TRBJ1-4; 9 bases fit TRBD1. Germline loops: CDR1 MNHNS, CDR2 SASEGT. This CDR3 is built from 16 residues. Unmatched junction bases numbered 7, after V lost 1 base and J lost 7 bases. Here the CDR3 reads CASSEDPGTGFEKLFF. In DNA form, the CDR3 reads TGTGCCAGCAGTGAAGACCCCGGGACAGGGTTTGAAAAACTGTTTTTT.

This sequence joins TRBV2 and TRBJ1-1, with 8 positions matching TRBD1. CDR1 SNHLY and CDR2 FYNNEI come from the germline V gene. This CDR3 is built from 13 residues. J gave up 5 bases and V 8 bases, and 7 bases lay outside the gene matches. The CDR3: CASLDRGRTEAFF. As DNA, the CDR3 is TGTGCCAGCCTAGACAGGGGTAGGACTGAAGCTTTCTTT.

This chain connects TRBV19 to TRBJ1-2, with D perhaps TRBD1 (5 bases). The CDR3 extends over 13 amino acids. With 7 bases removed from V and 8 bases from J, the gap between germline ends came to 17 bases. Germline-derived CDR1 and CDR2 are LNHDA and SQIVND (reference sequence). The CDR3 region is CASNVQGQMGYTF. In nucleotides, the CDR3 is TGTGCCAGTAATGTCCAGGGCCAAATGGGCTACACCTTC.

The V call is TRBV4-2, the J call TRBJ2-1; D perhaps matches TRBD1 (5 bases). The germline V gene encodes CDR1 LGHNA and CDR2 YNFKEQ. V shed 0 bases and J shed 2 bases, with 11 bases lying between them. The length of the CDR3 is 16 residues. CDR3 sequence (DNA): TGTGCCAGCAGCCAAGAGGGGCGGCTCACCTACAATGAGCAGTTCTTC. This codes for CASSQEGRLTYNEQFF.

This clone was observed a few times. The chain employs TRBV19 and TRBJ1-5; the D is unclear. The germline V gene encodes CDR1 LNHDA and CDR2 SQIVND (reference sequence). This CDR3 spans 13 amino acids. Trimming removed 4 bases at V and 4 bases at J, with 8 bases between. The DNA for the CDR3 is TGTGCCAGTAGTAGTACTCAAAATCAGCCCCAGCATTTT. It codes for CASSSTQNQPQHF.

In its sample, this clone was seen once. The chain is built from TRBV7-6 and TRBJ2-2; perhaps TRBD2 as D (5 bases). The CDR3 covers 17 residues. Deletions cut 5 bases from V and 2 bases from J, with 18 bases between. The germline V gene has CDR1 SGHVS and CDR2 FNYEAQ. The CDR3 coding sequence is TGTGCCAGCAGCCCGCAGCCTGGACCGGGAAACACCGGGGAGCTGTTTTTT. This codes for CASSPQPGPGNTGELFF.

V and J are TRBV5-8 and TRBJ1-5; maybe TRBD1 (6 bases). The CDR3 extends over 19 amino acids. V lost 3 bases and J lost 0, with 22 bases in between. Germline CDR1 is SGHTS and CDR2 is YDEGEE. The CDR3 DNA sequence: TGTGCCAGCAGCTGGCCTTCAAAATCACAGGGACATAGCAATCAGCCCCAGCATTTT. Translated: CASSWPSKSQGHSNQPQHF.

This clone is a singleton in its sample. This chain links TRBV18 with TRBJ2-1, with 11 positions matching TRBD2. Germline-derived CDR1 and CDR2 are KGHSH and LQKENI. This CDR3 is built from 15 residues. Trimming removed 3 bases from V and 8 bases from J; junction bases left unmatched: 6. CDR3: CASSPVAGGTHEQFF. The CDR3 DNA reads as TGTGCCAGCTCACCCGTAGCGGGAGGGACCCATGAGCAGTTCTTC.

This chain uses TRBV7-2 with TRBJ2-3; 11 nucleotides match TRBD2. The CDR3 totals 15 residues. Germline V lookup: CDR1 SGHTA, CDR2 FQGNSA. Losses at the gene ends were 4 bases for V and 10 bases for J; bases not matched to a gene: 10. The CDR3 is CASSSSSGGLGAQYF. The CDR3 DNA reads TGTGCCAGCAGCTCCTCTAGCGGGGGGCTGGGGGCGCAGTATTTT.

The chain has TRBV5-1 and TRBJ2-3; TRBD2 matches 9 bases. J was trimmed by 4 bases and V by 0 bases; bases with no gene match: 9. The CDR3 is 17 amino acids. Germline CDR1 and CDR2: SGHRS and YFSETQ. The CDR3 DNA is TGCGCCAGCAGCTTGGTACTTAGCGGGAGTAAAGCAGATACGCAGTATTTT. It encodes CASSLVLSGSKADTQYF.

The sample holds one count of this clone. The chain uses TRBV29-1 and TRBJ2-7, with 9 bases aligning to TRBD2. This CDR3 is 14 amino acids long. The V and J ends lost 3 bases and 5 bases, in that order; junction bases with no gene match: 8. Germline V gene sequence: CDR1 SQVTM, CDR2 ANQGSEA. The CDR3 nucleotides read TGCAGCGTTGAGGGTCTGGCGGGAGGGGACGAGCAGTACTTC. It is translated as CSVEGLAGGDEQYF.